The 26 T cell receptor beta chains below come from one sample, sequenced in a study of blood T cell repertoires in COVID-19. Only in-frame clones appear in the TCRdb table, and some are missing; sequencing was by immunoSEQ multiplex PCR. Among about 170,000 clones listed, 84% were seen once. Material: peripheral blood. The receptors were sampled from a man between 18 and 35 years old with active or convalescent COVID-19.

The chain employs TRBV19 and TRBJ1-5, with 8 bases aligning to TRBD1. This CDR3 is built from 13 residues. Trimming cost V 5 bases and J 4 bases; bases outside gene matches: 1. The germline CDR1 and CDR2 sequences are LNHDA and SQIVND (reference sequence). The DNA of the CDR3 is TGTGCCAGTAGTGGGACAGGTAATCAGCCCCAGCATTTT. Its protein product is CASSGTGNQPQHF.

CDR3 DNA sequence: TGTGCCACCAGGATAGGGACAGGGGGCGCTGGAAACACCATATATTTT. This gives the protein CATRIGTGGAGNTIYF. The gene calls are TRBV19 and TRBJ1-3; 12 positions match TRBD1. Trimming at V came to 10 bases and at J to 2 bases, leaving 9 bases not matched to a gene. The CDR3 totals 16 residues. Germline V gene lookup returns CDR1 LNHDA and CDR2 SQIVND (reference sequence).

The chain is built from TRBV28 and TRBJ1-4; 8 bases match TRBD1. V was clipped by 7 bases and J by 4 bases; unmatched bases: 8. CDR1 and CDR2 (germline): MDHEN, SYDVKM. CDR3 length: 15 residues. For the CDR3, the DNA is TGTGCCAGCATTAAGCTTACAGGGGGTAATGAAAAACTGTTTTTT. Translation gives CASIKLTGGNEKLFF.

This clone has only a few counts. This chain links TRBV4-1 with TRBJ2-7; 7 bases are a match to TRBD1. The ends lost 1 base at V and 2 bases at J; junction bases unmatched: 8. Germline assignment: CDR1 MGHRA and CDR2 YSYEKL. This CDR3 comprises 16 residues. This chain's CDR3 is CASSQAYGQVTYEQYF. The CDR3 region has the DNA TGCGCCAGCAGCCAAGCCTACGGACAGGTAACCTACGAGCAGTACTTC.

The chain recombines TRBV6-5 with TRBJ1-1, with a tentative D call TRBD1 (6 bases). The germline V gene has CDR1 MNHEY and CDR2 SVGAGI. V was pared by 8 bases and J by 7 bases, with 14 bases between. The CDR3 is 12 amino acids. CDR3 nucleotide sequence: TGTGCCAGCTCAAAGGCGGACAGTGAAGCTTTCTTT. Amino acid sequence: CASSKADSEAFF.

The chain combines TRBV5-1 with TRBJ2-7, with a weak D call TRBD1 (6 bases). The CDR3 has 15 amino acids. Looked up from germline, CDR1 is SGHRS and CDR2 is YFSETQ. Between the trimmed V and J ends, which lost 1 base and 0 bases, there was a span of 11 bases. As DNA, the CDR3 is TGCGCCAGCAGCTTGTTCACAGGGAACTCCTACGAGCAGTACTTC. Translation: CASSLFTGNSYEQYF.

The rearrangement joins TRBV3-1 (or the pseudogene TRBV3-2) to TRBJ2-4; a weak D match, TRBD2 (6 bases). Germline V gene lookup returns CDR1 LGHDT and CDR2 YNNKEL (reference sequence). Trimming took 0 bases from V and 0 from J, leaving 12 bases between them. This CDR3 has 17 residues. The CDR3 loop is CASSQEGLALAKNIQYF. For the CDR3, the DNA is TGTGCCAGCAGCCAAGAAGGCCTAGCGTTAGCCAAAAACATTCAGTACTTC.

This sequence joins TRBV19 and TRBJ1-4, with 7 positions matching TRBD1. V dropped 3 bases and J dropped 5; count of bases not matched to a gene: 3. The germline CDR1 and CDR2 sequences are LNHDA and SQIVND (reference sequence). The CDR3 loop spans 14 amino acids. CDR3 residues: CASSIGTANEKLFF. The DNA for the CDR3 is TGTGCCAGTAGTATTGGGACAGCAAATGAAAAACTGTTTTTT.

This rearrangement joins TRBV4-1 to TRBJ1-5; TRBD1 agrees at 8 bases. V was pared by 4 bases and J by 1 base, with 3 bases of the junction left unmatched. Germline-derived CDR1 and CDR2 are MGHRA and YSYEKL. The CDR3 length is 15 residues. CDR3 region: CASSPGTGSNQPQHF. The CDR3 coding sequence is TGCGCCAGCAGCCCGGGGACAGGAAGCAATCAGCCCCAGCATTTT.

This chain connects TRBV5-1 to TRBJ2-1; 8 positions match TRBD2. Germline trimming cut 8 bases from V and 0 bases from J; bases unmatched to any gene: 10. CDR3 size: 16 residues. Germline values: CDR1 SGHRS, CDR2 YFSETQ. DNA for the CDR3: TGCGCCAGTCCACTAGCGGATGAAAGCTCCTACAATGAGCAGTTCTTC. The encoded protein is CASPLADESSYNEQFF.

The chain combines TRBV6-1 with TRBJ1-3, with a weak D call TRBD1 (5 bases). V was shortened by 0 bases and J by 4 bases, with 16 bases between the two germline ends. The CDR3 consists of 17 residues. From germline, CDR1 is MNHNS and CDR2 SASEGT. CDR3 nucleotides: TGTGCCAGCAGTGAAGCATGGGGAGGTGACAGAGGAAACACCATATATTTT. As protein: CASSEAWGGDRGNTIYF.

This clone has just one count. This chain uses TRBV6-5 with TRBJ1-1, with unresolved D. Trimming shortened V by 0 bases and J by 1 base, and 9 bases separated the two germline ends. Germline values: CDR1 MNHEY, CDR2 SVGAGI. This CDR3 region has 15 residues. The CDR3 region is CASSYSKPRNTEAFF. Written as DNA, the CDR3 is TGTGCCAGCAGTTACTCGAAACCGAGGAACACTGAAGCTTTCTTT.

The chain joins TRBV7-3 to TRBJ2-5, with D perhaps TRBD1 (5 bases). The CDR3 consists of 14 residues. Trimming cost V 5 bases and J 4 bases, with 14 bases left between them. Germline V gene data show CDR1 as SGHTA and CDR2 as FQGTGA. The CDR3 DNA reads TGTGCCAGCAGCCTGGTAGGGGCATCAGAGACCCAGTACTTC. Translation: CASSLVGASETQYF.

The V call is TRBV3-1 (or the pseudogene TRBV3-2), the J call TRBJ2-3; maybe TRBD2 (7 bases). Trimming shortened V by 1 base and J by 4 bases, and 18 bases separated the two germline ends. In germline, CDR1 is LGHDT, CDR2 YNNKEL (reference sequence). The CDR3 loop spans 17 amino acids. CDR3 in DNA: TGTGCCAGCAGCCAAGTGGTGGCAGGGAGGGGGGCAGATACGCAGTATTTT. This gives the protein CASSQVVAGRGADTQYF.

This rearrangement joins TRBV7-9 to TRBJ2-1; 8 positions agree with TRBD1. The CDR3 runs 15 residues. Per the germline V gene, CDR1 is SEHNR and CDR2 is FQNEAQ (reference sequence). V gave up 1 base and J gave up 4 bases; unmatched junction bases: 3. The CDR3 sequence: CASSLDTGGYNEQFF. In DNA, the CDR3 is TGTGCCAGCAGCTTAGATACAGGGGGATACAATGAGCAGTTCTTC.

This chain links TRBV10-1 with TRBJ2-2; 8 bases map to TRBD2. From germline, CDR1 is WNHNN and CDR2 SYGVQD (reference sequence). CDR3 length: 15 residues. V was clipped by 5 bases and J by 5 bases; unmatched bases: 7. CDR3: CASSRTSMLTGELFF. In DNA form, the CDR3 reads TGCGCCAGCAGTCGGACTAGCATGTTAACCGGGGAGCTGTTTTTT.

The rearrangement joins TRBV4-2 to TRBJ2-5; 7 nucleotides agree with TRBD1. The V and J ends lost 2 bases and 4 bases, in that order; junction bases with no gene match: 7. The CDR3 covers 15 residues. Germline assignment: CDR1 LGHNA and CDR2 YNFKEQ. CDR3 protein: CASSQPGTARETQYF. The CDR3, as DNA: TGTGCCAGCAGCCAACCCGGGACAGCACGAGAGACCCAGTACTTC.

For the CDR3, the DNA is TGTGCCAGCAGCTTAGTGGGTAGCGGGAGTCGCTCCTACAATGAGCAGTTCTTC. Its translation is CASSLVGSGSRSYNEQFF. The chain combines TRBV7-8 with TRBJ2-1, with 9 bases identical to TRBD2. The V gene end was trimmed by 1 base and the J gene end by 0 bases; junction bases not matched to a gene: 7. This CDR3 spans 18 amino acids. From germline, CDR1 is SGHVS and CDR2 FQNEAQ.

The chain links TRBV12-5 to TRBJ2-3, with a tentative D call TRBD1 (5 bases). The length of the CDR3 is 13 residues. Deletions cut 2 bases from V and 3 bases from J, with 6 bases between. The germline V gene has CDR1 LGHNT and CDR2 FRNRAP. CDR3 amino acids: CASGLPGTDTQYF. Here the CDR3 DNA reads TGTGCTAGTGGTTTGCCAGGGACAGATACGCAGTATTTT.

This clone was observed once. This chain joins TRBV19 and TRBJ2-1, with D tentatively TRBD1 (6 bases). The V and J ends lost 9 bases and 0 bases respectively, with 12 bases between them. CDR1 LNHDA and CDR2 SQIVND come from the germline V gene (reference sequence). The length of the CDR3 is 14 residues. The CDR3 protein is CASSGQISYNEQFF. CDR3 DNA: TGTGCCAGCAGCGGACAGATCTCCTACAATGAGCAGTTCTTC.

J is TRBJ2-5 and V is TRBV19, with a weak D call TRBD2 (6 bases). Germline CDR1 is LNHDA and CDR2 is SQIVND (reference sequence). The CDR3 covers 15 residues. Trimming removed 5 bases from V and 4 bases from J, with 17 bases in between. In DNA form, the CDR3 reads TGTGCCAGTAGTGGAAACCGGGGGTTCCTAGAGACCCAGTACTTC. Amino acid sequence: CASSGNRGFLETQYF.

This clone was detected ten times or more. The J gene is TRBJ2-7, the V gene TRBV4-2; TRBD2 matches at 8 bases. Germline V gene sequence: CDR1 LGHNA, CDR2 YNFKEQ. Losses at the gene ends were 3 bases for V and 1 base for J; bases not matched to a gene: 5. This CDR3 comprises 15 residues. The CDR3 sequence: CASSHSRGGSYEQYF. The CDR3 DNA reads as TGTGCCAGCAGCCATTCCCGGGGGGGATCCTACGAGCAGTACTTC.

V is TRBV21-1 and J is TRBJ2-7; TRBD1 reflects the table's D call only, with no check against the DNA. TRBV21-1 is a pseudogene segment. The CDR3 spans 12 residues. The CDR3: CASKQGAEEQYF. DNA of the CDR3: TGTGCCAGCAAGCAAGGGGCAGAGGAGCAGTACTTC.

V usage is TRBV20-1 and J usage is TRBJ1-1; perhaps TRBD1 as D (6 bases). CDR1 DFQATT and CDR2 SNEGSKA come from the germline V gene (reference sequence). Deletions cut 4 bases from V and 5 bases from J, with 14 bases between. This CDR3 is built from 13 residues. The CDR3 sequence is CSANDRRDTEAFF. CDR3 nucleotide sequence: TGCAGTGCTAATGACAGGAGGGATACTGAAGCTTTCTTT.

This chain joins TRBV19 and TRBJ1-5; no definite D call. This CDR3 contains 14 residues. V gave up 3 bases and J gave up 3 bases, with 9 bases separating them. Looked up from germline, CDR1 is LNHDA and CDR2 is SQIVND (reference sequence). In DNA, the CDR3 is TGTGCCAGTAGTATCGTTGGCTCCAATCAGCCCCAGCATTTT. It encodes CASSIVGSNQPQHF.

The chain links TRBV7-3 to TRBJ2-1; 14 bases are shared with TRBD2. The CDR3 length is 17 residues. Germline V gene data show CDR1 as SGHTA and CDR2 as FQGTGA. With 5 bases clipped from V and 1 base from J, the junction kept 4 bases outside the gene matches. CDR3 sequence: CASSPGTSGSSYNEQFF. The CDR3 nucleotides read TGTGCCAGCAGCCCCGGGACTAGCGGGAGTTCCTACAATGAGCAGTTCTTC.